This T cell receptor (beta chain) was identified during a study of human T cells and chemical hapten exposure. About the study: DPC at 2% was the sensitizing agent, placed on 2 cm by 2 cm of upper inner arm skin. Alopecia universalis, totalis or areata was present in patients who were mostly female.

This clonotype showed up just a few times. No antigen is known for it. Each cDNA molecule in the library carried unique molecular identifiers. TCRdb used MiXCR to reprocess the RACE reads, holding one entry per CDR3 protein. Here the sample spans 140,000 or so distinct CDR3 sequences, around 11% being singletons. Study results and caveats: Because they had alopecia, donors may respond immunologically unlike healthy people.

Germline CDR1 SGHDN, CDR2 FVKESK. V was shortened by 0 bases and J by 4 bases, with 16 bases between the two germline ends. The CDR3 is 17 residues long. Time point specified: patch test 2, 6 weeks after DPC sensitization. The treatment is: therapeutic diphenylcyclopropenone sensitization with weekly scalp DPC. The chain couples TRBV14 to TRBJ2-1, with D perhaps matching TRBD2 (6 bases). This sequence originates from a woman between 45 and 60 years old with alopecia areata. Some clones in this sample may be carry-over from other donors' samples. The starting material was whole blood, obtained in connection with sensitization to the hapten diphenylcyclopropenone (DPC). In nucleotides, the CDR3 is TGTGCCAGCAGCCAAGATAGGGCGGGGAGGAGGTACAATGAGCAGTTCTTC. It specifies CASSQDRAGRRYNEQFF.